This T cell receptor (beta chain) was retrieved from a study of blood T cell repertoires in COVID-19. As for the study in general: Samples taken during acute and convalescent COVID-19 were collected in the United States, Italy and Spain. T cells, B-cell-depleted T cells, or PBMCs supplied cDNA or gDNA.

In the study's own analysis: Quantification of nucleated cells was approximated via reference gene primer amplification. TCRdb's table, derived via immunoSEQ multiplex PCR, lists solely in-frame clones and lacks some. That table supplies the V and J calls and clone size; D and trimming were determined from the DNA. The repertoire holds roughly 180,000 clones, with 75% to 90% as singletons. The J segment lost 0 bases and the V segment lost 2 bases, leaving 9 bases of the junction unmatched. CDR1 is SGHVS, CDR2 FNYEAQ, per germline. The CDR3 is made up of 17 amino acids. Sequenced sample: peripheral blood. This TCR came from a woman aged 55-69 years with acute or convalescent COVID-19. The chain employs TRBV7-6 and TRBJ1-1; 7 bases are shared with TRBD1. The CDR3 loop reads CASSLMTGTILNTEAFF. The CDR3 bases are TGTGCCAGCAGCTTAATGACAGGGACAATTTTGAACACTGAAGCTTTCTTT.